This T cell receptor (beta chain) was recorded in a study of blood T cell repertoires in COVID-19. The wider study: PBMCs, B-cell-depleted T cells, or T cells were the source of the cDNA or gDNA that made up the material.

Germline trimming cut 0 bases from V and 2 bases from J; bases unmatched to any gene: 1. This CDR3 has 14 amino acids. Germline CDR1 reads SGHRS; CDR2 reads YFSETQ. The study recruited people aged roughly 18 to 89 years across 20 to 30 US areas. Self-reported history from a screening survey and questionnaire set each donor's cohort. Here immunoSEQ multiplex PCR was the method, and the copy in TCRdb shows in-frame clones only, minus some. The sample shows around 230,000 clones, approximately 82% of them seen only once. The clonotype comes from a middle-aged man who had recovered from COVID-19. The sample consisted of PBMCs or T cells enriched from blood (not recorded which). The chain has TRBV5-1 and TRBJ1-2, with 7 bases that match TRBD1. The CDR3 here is CASSLVGQNYGYTF. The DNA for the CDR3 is TGCGCCAGCAGCTTGGTGGGACAGAACTATGGCTACACCTTC.